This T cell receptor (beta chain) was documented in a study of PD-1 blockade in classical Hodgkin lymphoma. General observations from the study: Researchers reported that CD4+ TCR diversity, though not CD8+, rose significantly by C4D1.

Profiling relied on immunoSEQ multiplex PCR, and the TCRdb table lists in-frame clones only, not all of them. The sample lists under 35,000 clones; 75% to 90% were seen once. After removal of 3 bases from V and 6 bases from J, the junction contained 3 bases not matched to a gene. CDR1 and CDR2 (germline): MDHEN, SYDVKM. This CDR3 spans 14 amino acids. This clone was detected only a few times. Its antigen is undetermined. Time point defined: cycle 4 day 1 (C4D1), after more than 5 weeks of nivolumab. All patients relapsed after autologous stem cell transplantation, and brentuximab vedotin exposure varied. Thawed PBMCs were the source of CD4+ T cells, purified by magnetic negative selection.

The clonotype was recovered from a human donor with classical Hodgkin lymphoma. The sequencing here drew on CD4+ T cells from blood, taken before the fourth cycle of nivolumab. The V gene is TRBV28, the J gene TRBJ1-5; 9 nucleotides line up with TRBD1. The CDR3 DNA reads TGTGCCAGCAGTTTGGGGACAGGGACTCAGCCCCAGCATTTT. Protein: CASSLGTGTQPQHF. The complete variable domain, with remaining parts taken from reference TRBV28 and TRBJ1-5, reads DVKVTQSSRYLVKRTGEKVFLECVQDMDHENMFWYRQDPGLGLRLIYFSYDVKMKEKGDIPEGYSVSREKKERFSLILESASTNQTSMYLCASSLGTGTQPQHFGDGTRLSIL.